What follows is one TCR beta chain and its context. Per the original methods: Estimated nucleated cell counts came from reference gene primer amplification. Using immunoSEQ multiplex PCR, the repertoire was profiled, and TCRdb retains in-frame clones only, with some absent. That table is the source of V, J and clone size, and D and trimming were worked out from the DNA. The table lists 300,000 to 450,000 clones, over 75% of them singletons. The data are from a study of blood T cell repertoires in COVID-19. Participant ages covered roughly 18 to 89 years across around 22 US areas. Participant reports of clinical history set cohort assignment. The V gene lost 0 bases and the J gene lost 1 base, with 4 bases spanning the gap. Per the germline V gene, CDR1 is GTSNPN and CDR2 is SVGIG (reference sequence). This CDR3 contains 13 residues.

This chain links TRBV30 with TRBJ1-5; D is unclear. This TCR derives from a man younger than 45 who had recovered from COVID-19. The sample was PBMCs or T cells enriched from blood (not recorded which). This chain's CDR3 is CAWSVSSNQPQHF. For the CDR3, the DNA is TGTGCCTGGAGTGTGTCAAGCAATCAGCCCCAGCATTTT.